Given below is one TCR beta chain in context. The CDR3 spans 15 residues. The germline CDR1 and CDR2 sequences are LNHDA and SQIVND (reference sequence). V lost 0 bases to trimming and J lost 4 bases; unmatched junction nucleotides: 5. This record comes from a study of blood T cell repertoires in COVID-19. Generated by immunoSEQ multiplex PCR, the TCRdb table keeps only in-frame clones and is missing some. The sample records about 210,000 clones, 84% being singletons. Seattle researchers signed up patients amid active infection and tracked them longitudinally. The chain couples TRBV19 to TRBJ2-7, with TRBD1 matching 8 bases. Sequencing was performed on peripheral blood. The sequence derives from a woman older than 75 with COVID-19, enrolled during active disease. The CDR3 sequence is CASSIEAGGAYEQYF. CDR3 bases: TGTGCCAGTAGTATAGAGGCAGGGGGCGCTTACGAGCAGTACTTC.